The following is a TCR beta chain sequence with its context. Its antigen is currently unknown. V trimming: 4 bases; J trimming: 1 base; junction bases outside the gene matches: 2. The CDR3 is made up of 17 amino acids. The germline V gene encodes CDR1 SGDLS and CDR2 YYNGEE. This entry comes from a study of OX40 agonist ivuxolimab in advanced cancers. General observations from the study: At 0.1 to 3.0 mg/kg and by week 6, CD4+ and CD8+ T cells in the blood had expanded clonally. Individuals who were partial responders at 0.1-3.0 mg/kg had clonal expansion that ranked among the lowest.

TCRdb's copy holds only in-frame clones and misses some; the assay was immunoSEQ multiplex PCR. This sample has roughly 34,000 clones, with about four fifths found just once. Specimen: CD4+ or CD8+ T cells sorted from blood, collected in a trial of the OX40 agonist ivuxolimab. The receptor's source is an adult with an advanced solid tumor such as melanoma, head and neck, liver or kidney cancer. The genes are TRBV9 and TRBJ2-2, with TRBD2 matching over 15 bases. CDR3 sequence (DNA): TGTGCCAGCAGCACGGGACTAGCGGGAGGGAACACCGGGGAGCTGTTTTTT. Protein sequence: CASSTGLAGGNTGELFF.